By share of the sample, the clone carrying this TCR beta chain is large. The data were obtained in a study of blood T cell repertoires in COVID-19. On the study more broadly: The analysed material was cDNA or gDNA that came from T cells, B-cell-depleted T cells, or PBMCs.

The data were produced by immunoSEQ multiplex PCR, yet TCRdb's version contains in-frame clones alone and is incomplete. Here the sample spans about 40,000 clones, about nine tenths being singletons. The length of the CDR3 is 14 residues. The V and J ends lost 7 bases and 2 bases respectively, with 15 bases between them. Germline V gene sequence: CDR1 SQVTM, CDR2 ANQGSEA. This clonotype originated in a man aged 50-59 years with active COVID-19. The sequencing input was peripheral blood. The chain combines TRBV29-1 with TRBJ1-3; D gene ambiguous. Written as DNA, the CDR3 is TGCAGCGCGGGGAGGCTGCCTCCTGGAAACACCATATATTTT. Translating it yields CSAGRLPPGNTIYF.